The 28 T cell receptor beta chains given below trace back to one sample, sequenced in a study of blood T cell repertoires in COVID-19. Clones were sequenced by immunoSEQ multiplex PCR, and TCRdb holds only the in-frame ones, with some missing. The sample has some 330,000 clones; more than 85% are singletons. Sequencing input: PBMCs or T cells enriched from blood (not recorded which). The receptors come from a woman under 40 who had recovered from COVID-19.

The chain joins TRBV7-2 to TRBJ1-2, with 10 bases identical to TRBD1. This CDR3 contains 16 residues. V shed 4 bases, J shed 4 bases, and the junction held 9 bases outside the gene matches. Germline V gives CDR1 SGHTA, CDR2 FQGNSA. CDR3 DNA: TGTGCCAGCAGCTCGCCGGGACAGGGGTACGCCTATGGCTACACCTTC. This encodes CASSSPGQGYAYGYTF.

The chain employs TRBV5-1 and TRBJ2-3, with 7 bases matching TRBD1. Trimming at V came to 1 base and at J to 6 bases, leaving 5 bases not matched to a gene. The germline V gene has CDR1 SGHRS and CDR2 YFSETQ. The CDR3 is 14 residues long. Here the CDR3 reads CASSLLGGSDTQYF. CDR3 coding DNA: TGCGCCAGCAGCTTGCTAGGGGGCAGTGATACGCAGTATTTT.

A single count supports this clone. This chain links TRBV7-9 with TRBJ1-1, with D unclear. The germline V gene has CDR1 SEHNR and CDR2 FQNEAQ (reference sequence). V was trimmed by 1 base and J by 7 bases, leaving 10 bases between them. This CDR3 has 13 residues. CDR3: CASSLGQNLEAFF. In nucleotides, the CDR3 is TGTGCCAGCAGCTTAGGGCAGAACCTTGAAGCTTTCTTT.

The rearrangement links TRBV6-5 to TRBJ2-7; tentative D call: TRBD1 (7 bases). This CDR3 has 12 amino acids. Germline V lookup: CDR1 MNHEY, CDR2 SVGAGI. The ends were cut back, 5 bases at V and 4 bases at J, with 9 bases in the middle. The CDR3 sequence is CASSQGGYEQYF. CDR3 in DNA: TGTGCCAGCAGTCAGGGGGGTTACGAGCAGTACTTC.

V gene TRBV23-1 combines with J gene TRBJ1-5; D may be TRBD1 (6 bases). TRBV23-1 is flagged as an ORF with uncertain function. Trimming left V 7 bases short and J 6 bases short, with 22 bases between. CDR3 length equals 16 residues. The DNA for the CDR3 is TGCGCCAGCACCCTCTGCGGGGGGCAATTAGGTCAGCCCCAGCATTTT. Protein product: CASTLCGGQLGQPQHF.

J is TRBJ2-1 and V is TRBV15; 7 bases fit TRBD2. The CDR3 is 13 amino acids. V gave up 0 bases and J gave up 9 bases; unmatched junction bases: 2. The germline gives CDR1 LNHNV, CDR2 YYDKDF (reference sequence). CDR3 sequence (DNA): TGTGCCACCAGCAGAGATCGGGGGGTTGAGCAGTTCTTC. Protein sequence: CATSRDRGVEQFF.

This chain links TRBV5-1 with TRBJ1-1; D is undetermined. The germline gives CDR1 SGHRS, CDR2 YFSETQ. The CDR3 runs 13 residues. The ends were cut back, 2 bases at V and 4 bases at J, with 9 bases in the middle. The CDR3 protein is CASSLTGFTEAFF. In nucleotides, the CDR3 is TGCGCCAGCAGCTTAACGGGGTTCACTGAAGCTTTCTTT.

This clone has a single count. For the CDR3, the DNA is TGTGCCAGCAGCTCCATTCCGGGACAGCGAAGGGCTTTCTTT. Translating gives CASSSIPGQRRAFF. J is TRBJ1-1 and V is TRBV28, with 7 positions matching TRBD1. V lost 6 bases to trimming and J lost 11 bases; unmatched junction nucleotides: 15. CDR3 length: 14 residues. Germline CDR1 MDHEN, CDR2 SYDVKM.

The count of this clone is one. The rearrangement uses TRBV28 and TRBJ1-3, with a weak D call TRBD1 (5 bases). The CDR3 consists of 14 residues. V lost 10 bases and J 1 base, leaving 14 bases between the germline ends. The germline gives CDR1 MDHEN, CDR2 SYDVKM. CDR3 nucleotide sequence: TGTGCCACCCAGGGAGGACGGTCTGGAAACACCATATATTTT. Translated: CATQGGRSGNTIYF.

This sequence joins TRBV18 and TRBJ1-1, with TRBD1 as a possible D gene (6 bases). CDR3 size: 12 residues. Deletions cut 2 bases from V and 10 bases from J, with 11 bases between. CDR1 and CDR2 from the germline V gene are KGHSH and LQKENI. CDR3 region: CASSPGQRAAFF. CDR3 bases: TGTGCCAGCTCACCAGGACAGAGGGCAGCTTTCTTT. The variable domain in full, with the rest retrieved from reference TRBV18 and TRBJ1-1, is NAGVMQNPRHLVRRRGQEARLRCSPMKGHSHVYWYRQLPEEGLKFMVYLQKENIIDESGMPKERFSAEFPKEGPSILRIQQVVRGDSAAYFCASSPGQRAAFFGQGTRLTVV.

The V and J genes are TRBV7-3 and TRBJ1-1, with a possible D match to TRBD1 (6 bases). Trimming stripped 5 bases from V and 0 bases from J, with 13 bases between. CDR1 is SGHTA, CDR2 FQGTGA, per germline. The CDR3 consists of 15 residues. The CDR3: CASSPGQLLNTEAFF. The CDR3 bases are TGTGCCAGCAGCCCAGGACAGCTGCTGAACACTGAAGCTTTCTTT. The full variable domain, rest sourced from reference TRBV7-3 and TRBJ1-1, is GAGVSQTPSNKVTEKGKYVELRCDPISGHTALYWYRQSLGQGPEFLIYFQGTGAADDSGLPNDRFFAVRPEGSVSTLKIQRTERGDSAVYLCASSPGQLLNTEAFFGQGTRLTVV.

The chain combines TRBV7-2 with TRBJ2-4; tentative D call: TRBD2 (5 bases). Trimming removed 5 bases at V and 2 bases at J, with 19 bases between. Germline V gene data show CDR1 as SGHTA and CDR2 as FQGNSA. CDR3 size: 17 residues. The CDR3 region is CASSRAQPAGTKNIQYF. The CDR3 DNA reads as TGTGCCAGCAGCCGGGCCCAACCGGCCGGGACCAAAAACATTCAGTACTTC.

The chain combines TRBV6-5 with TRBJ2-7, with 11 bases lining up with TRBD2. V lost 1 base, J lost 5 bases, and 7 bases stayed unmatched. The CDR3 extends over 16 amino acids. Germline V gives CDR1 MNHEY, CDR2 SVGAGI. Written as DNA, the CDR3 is TGTGCCAGCAGTTACTATGTAGCGGGAGGGCCACACGAGCAGTACTTC. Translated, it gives CASSYYVAGGPHEQYF.

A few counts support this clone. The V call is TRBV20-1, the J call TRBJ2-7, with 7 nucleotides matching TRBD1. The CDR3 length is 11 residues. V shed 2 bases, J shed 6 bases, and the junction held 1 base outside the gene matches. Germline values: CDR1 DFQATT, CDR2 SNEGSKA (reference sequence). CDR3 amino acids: CSARQGVEQYF. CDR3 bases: TGCAGTGCTAGACAGGGGGTCGAGCAGTACTTC.

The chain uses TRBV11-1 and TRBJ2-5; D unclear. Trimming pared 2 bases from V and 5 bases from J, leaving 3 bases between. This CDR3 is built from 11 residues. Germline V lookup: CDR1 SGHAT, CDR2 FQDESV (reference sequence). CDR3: CASSLRETQYF. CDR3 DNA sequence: TGTGCCAGCAGCTTACGGGAGACCCAGTACTTC.

CDR3 residues: CASSLASGGDIQYF. In nucleotides, the CDR3 is TGTGCCAGCAGTTTGGCTAGCGGAGGGGACATTCAGTACTTC. J is TRBJ2-4 and V is TRBV28; 7 positions agree with TRBD2. The CDR3 sequence is 14 residues long. Per the germline V gene, CDR1 is MDHEN and CDR2 is SYDVKM. Losses at the gene ends were 3 bases for V and 8 bases for J; bases not matched to a gene: 7.

The CDR3 nucleotides are TGCGCCAGCAGCCACGGACTAGGGGACTACAATGAGCAGTTCTTC. This translates into CASSHGLGDYNEQFF. The V and J genes are TRBV4-3 and TRBJ2-1; TRBD2 matches 7 bases. The CDR3 spans 15 residues. V shed 3 bases and J 3 bases; nucleotides not matched to a gene: 5. Germline V gene sequence: CDR1 LGHNA, CDR2 YSLEER.

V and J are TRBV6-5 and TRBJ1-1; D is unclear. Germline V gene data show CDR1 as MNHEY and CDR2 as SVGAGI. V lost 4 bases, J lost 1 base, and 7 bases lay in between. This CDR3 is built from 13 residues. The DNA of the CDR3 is TGTGCCAGCAGTTGGGCCGAGAACACTGAAGCTTTCTTT. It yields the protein CASSWAENTEAFF.

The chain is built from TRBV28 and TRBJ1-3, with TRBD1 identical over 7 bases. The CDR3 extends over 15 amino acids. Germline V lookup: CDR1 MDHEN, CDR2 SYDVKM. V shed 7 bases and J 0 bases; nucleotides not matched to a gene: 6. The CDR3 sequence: CASMAGDSSGNTIYF. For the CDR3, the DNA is TGTGCCAGCATGGCAGGGGACAGCTCTGGAAACACCATATATTTT.

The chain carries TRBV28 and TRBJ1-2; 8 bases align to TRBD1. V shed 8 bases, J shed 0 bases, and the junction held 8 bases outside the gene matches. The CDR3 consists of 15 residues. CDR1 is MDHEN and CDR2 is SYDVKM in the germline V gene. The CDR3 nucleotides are TGTGCCAGCTACGGGACAGGCTTCCCTAACTATGGCTACACCTTC. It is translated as CASYGTGFPNYGYTF.

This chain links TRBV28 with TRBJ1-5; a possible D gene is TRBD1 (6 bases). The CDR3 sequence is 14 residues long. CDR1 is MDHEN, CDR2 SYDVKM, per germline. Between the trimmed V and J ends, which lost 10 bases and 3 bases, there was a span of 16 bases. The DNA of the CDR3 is TGTGCCACCCGAACCGGGACACCCAATCAGCCCCAGCATTTT. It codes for CATRTGTPNQPQHF.

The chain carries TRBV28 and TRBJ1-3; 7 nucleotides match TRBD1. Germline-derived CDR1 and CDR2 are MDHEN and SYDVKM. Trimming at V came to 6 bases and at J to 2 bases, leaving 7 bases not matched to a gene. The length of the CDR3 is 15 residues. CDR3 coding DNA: TGTGCCAGCAGGCCGGGACAGACGGCTGGAAACACCATATATTTT. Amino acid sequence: CASRPGQTAGNTIYF.

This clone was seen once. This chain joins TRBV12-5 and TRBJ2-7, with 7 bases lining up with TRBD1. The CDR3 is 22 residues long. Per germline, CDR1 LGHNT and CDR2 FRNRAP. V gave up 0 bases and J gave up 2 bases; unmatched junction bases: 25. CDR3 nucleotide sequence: TGTGCTAGTGGTTTGGTACTTTTTCTATGGACAGGTGTGACAAGACAAACCTACGAGCAGTACTTC. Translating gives CASGLVLFLWTGVTRQTYEQYF. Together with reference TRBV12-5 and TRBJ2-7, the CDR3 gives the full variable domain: DARVTQTPRHKVTEMGQEVTMRCQPILGHNTVFWYRQTMMQGLELLAYFRNRAPLDDSGMPKDRFSAEMPDATLATLKIQPSEPRDSAVYFCASGLVLFLWTGVTRQTYEQYFGPGTRLTVT.

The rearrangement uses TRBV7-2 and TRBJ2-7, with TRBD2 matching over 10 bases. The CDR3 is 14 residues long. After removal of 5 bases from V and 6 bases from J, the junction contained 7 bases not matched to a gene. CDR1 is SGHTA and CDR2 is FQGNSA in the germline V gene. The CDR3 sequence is CASSLSGGVPEQYF. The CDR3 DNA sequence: TGTGCCAGCAGCCTGAGCGGGGGGGTCCCCGAGCAGTACTTC.

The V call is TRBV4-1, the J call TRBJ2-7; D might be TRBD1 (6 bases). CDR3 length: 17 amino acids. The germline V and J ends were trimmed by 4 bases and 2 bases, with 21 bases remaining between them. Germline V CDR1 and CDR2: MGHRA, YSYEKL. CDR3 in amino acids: CASSPSGIRDITYEQYF. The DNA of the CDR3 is TGCGCCAGCAGCCCATCCGGAATCCGGGACATAACCTACGAGCAGTACTTC.

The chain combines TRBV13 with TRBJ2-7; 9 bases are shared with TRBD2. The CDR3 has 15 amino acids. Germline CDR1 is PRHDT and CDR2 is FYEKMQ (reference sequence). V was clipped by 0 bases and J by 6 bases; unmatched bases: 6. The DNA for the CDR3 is TGTGCCAGCAGCTTAGGGACTAGCGGATTCCTCGAGCAGTACTTC. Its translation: CASSLGTSGFLEQYF.

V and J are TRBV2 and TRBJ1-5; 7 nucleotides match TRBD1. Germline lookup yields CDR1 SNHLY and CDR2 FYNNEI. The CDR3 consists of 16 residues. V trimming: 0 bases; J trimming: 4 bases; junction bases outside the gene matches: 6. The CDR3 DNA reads TGTGCCAGCAGTGAAGCAACCCCAGGGGGTAATCAGCCCCAGCATTTT. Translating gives CASSEATPGGNQPQHF.

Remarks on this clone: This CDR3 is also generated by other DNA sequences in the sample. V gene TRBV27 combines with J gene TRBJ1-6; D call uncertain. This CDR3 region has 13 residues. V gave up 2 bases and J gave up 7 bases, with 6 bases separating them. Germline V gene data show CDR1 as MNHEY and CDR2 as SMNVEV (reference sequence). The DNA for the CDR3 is TGTGCCAGCAGTTTACGGGAAAATTCACCCCTCCACTTT. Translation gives CASSLRENSPLHF.